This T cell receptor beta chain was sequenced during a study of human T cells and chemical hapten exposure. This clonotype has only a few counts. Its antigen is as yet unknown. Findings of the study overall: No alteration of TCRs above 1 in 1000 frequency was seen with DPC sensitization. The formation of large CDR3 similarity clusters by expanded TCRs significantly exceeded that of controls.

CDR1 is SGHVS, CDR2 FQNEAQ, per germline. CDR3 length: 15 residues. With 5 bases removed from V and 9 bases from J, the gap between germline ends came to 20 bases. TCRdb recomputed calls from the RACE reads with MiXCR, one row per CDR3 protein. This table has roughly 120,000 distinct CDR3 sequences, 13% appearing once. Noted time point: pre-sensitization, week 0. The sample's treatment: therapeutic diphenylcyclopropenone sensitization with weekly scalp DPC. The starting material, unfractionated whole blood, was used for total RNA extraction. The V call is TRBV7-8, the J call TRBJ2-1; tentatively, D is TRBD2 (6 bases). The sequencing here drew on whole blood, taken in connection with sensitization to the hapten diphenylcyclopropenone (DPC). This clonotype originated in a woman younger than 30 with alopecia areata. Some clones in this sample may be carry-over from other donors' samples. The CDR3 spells CASSRITSPRSEQFF. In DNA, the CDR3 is TGTGCCAGCAGCCGAATAACTAGCCCCAGAAGTGAGCAGTTCTTC.